The subject of this entry is one T cell receptor (beta chain). Its antigen is still unknown. This sample's time point: patch test 1, 2 weeks after DPC sensitization. Treatment in this sample: therapeutic diphenylcyclopropenone sensitization with weekly scalp DPC. The V gene lost 5 bases and the J gene lost 8 bases, with 20 bases spanning the gap. Looked up from germline, CDR1 is DFQATT and CDR2 is SNEGSKA (reference sequence). CDR3 size: 14 residues. This specimen comes from a study of human T cells and chemical hapten exposure. Regarding the study as a whole: Expanded TCRs grouped into significantly more large CDR3 similarity clusters than controls produced.

TCRdb itself ran the RACE reads through MiXCR, one entry per CDR3 protein. Here the sample spans approximately 80,000 distinct CDR3 sequences, roughly 7.2% being singletons. The chain combines TRBV20-1 with TRBJ2-3; a weak D match, TRBD1 (5 bases). This specimen was whole blood, taken in connection with sensitization to the hapten diphenylcyclopropenone (DPC). This clonotype originated in a woman in her twenties or thirties with alopecia areata. Some clones in this sample may be carry-over from other donors' samples. The DNA for the CDR3 is TGCAGTGCTGGCCTGGGGCGTACATTAGCTACGCAGTATTTT. This sequence encodes CSAGLGRTLATQYF.